This T cell receptor (beta chain) was captured by sequencing in a study of PD-L1 blockade in urothelial cancer. Overall study context: Male patients with bladder-origin urothelial cancer numbered about 85% of the roughly 29. Patients had undergone 0 to 3 prior chemotherapy regimens. Median blood clonality was around 0.08, with 80,000 to 100,000 unique TCRs.

Here immunoSEQ multiplex PCR was the method, and the copy in TCRdb shows in-frame clones only, minus some. The sample contains 30,000 to 40,000 clones, roughly nine tenths of which appear only once. Points from the study as a whole: Greater 3-week expansion of tumor-associated blood clones was recorded for durable-benefit patients.

Indicated time point: pretreatment peripheral blood. With 5 bases removed from V and 3 bases from J, the gap between germline ends came to 14 bases. Looked up from germline, CDR1 is MNHNS and CDR2 is SASEGT. The CDR3 runs 14 residues. To note about this clone: What it binds is not known.

This sequence joins TRBV6-1 and TRBJ2-7, with D perhaps matching TRBD1 (5 bases). The sample in question was PBMCs, obtained around atezolizumab (anti-PD-L1) treatment. The source of this sequence is a woman aged 55-70 years with urothelial cancer. CDR3 nucleotides: TGTGCCAGCAGTCTCCGAAGACAGCTCTACGAGCAGTACTTC. This gives the protein CASSLRRQLYEQYF.